The 13 T cell receptor beta chains below all came from one sample that was sequenced in a study of T cell responses to AZD1222 COVID-19 vaccine. Repertoires were generated with immunoSEQ multiplex PCR, while TCRdb's copy carries only in-frame clones and drops some. The sample carries 100,000 to 150,000 clones, about nine tenths recorded once. The input for sequencing was peripheral blood, taken on day 0 of MenACWY control vaccination. Every receptor here comes from an adult in good health.

The J gene is TRBJ1-3, the V gene TRBV11-2; tentatively, D is TRBD1 (5 bases). CDR1 and CDR2 from the germline V gene are SGHAT and FQNNGV. There are 15 residues in the CDR3. With 1 base removed from V and 4 bases from J, the gap between germline ends came to 11 bases. The chain's CDR3 is CASSLGGRKGNTIYF. The CDR3, as DNA: TGTGCCAGCAGCTTAGGGGGGAGGAAAGGAAACACCATATATTTT.

There are a few counts of this clone. At the DNA level, this CDR3 is encoded by other sequences in the same sample as well. The chain carries TRBV13 and TRBJ1-3; a possible D gene is TRBD1 (6 bases). The CDR3 is 14 residues long. The V end was cut by 5 bases, the J end by 4 bases, with 12 bases between. Germline CDR1 reads PRHDT; CDR2 reads FYEKMQ (reference sequence). CDR3 coding DNA: TGTGCCAGCAGCCCACAGGGTGCCGGAAACACCATATATTTT. Protein product: CASSPQGAGNTIYF.

The count of this clone is one. The V call is TRBV12-3 or TRBV12-4, the J call TRBJ1-5; D remains unclear. Trimming removed 6 bases at V and 6 bases at J, with 9 bases between. The CDR3 is made up of 12 amino acids. CDR3 region: CASSPLRQPQHF. CDR3 in DNA: TGTGCCAGCAGCCCTCTTCGTCAGCCCCAGCATTTT.

The genes are TRBV7-2 and TRBJ1-5; the match to TRBD1 covers 8 bases. This CDR3 has 16 residues. V shed 4 bases and J 4 bases; nucleotides not matched to a gene: 9. Germline values: CDR1 SGHTA, CDR2 FQGNSA. The CDR3 region has the DNA TGTGCCAGCAGCTCAACCTCGACAGGGGTAAATCAGCCCCAGCATTTT. Amino acid sequence: CASSSTSTGVNQPQHF.

V and J are TRBV29-1 and TRBJ1-2, with D perhaps matching TRBD1 (5 bases). This CDR3 comprises 12 residues. Trimming shortened V by 7 bases and J by 8 bases, and 17 bases separated the two germline ends. Germline loops: CDR1 SQVTM, CDR2 ANQGSEA. DNA for the CDR3: TGCAGCGCCAAATTGAGGGGATACGGCTACACCTTC. Amino acid sequence: CSAKLRGYGYTF.

The table lists this clone with a count of one. This chain uses TRBV4-2 with TRBJ1-2; D perhaps matches TRBD1 (6 bases). Germline CDR1 reads LGHNA; CDR2 reads YNFKEQ. V lost 1 base and J 8 bases, leaving 20 bases between the germline ends. The CDR3 is 16 residues long. CDR3 loop: CASSQVQPEGGLGYTF. The CDR3, as DNA: TGTGCCAGCAGCCAAGTCCAACCTGAGGGGGGGCTAGGCTACACCTTC.

The rearrangement links TRBV18 to TRBJ2-1; 10 nucleotides line up with TRBD1. In germline, CDR1 is KGHSH, CDR2 LQKENI. Trimming removed 4 bases from V and 9 bases from J; junction bases left unmatched: 3. The CDR3 sequence is 13 residues long. This chain's CDR3 is CASSLGQGFEQFF. The CDR3 bases are TGTGCCAGCTCACTGGGACAGGGGTTTGAGCAGTTCTTC.

This clone has more than one count but fewer than ten. V is TRBV4-3 and J is TRBJ2-1, with a possible D match to TRBD1 (5 bases). The CDR3 contains 15 residues. CDR1 and CDR2 (germline): LGHNA, YSLEER. V dropped 0 bases and J dropped 5 bases, with 11 bases sitting between them. In nucleotides, the CDR3 is TGCGCCAGCAGCCAAGACGGGTCAGGGAACAATGAGCAGTTCTTC. Its protein product is CASSQDGSGNNEQFF.

The chain uses TRBV7-2 and TRBJ2-7; weak D call: TRBD1 (5 bases). The CDR3 has 13 residues. The V and J ends lost 1 base and 2 bases respectively, with 6 bases between them. Germline-derived CDR1 and CDR2 are SGHTA and FQGNSA. Here the CDR3 DNA reads TGTGCCAGCAGCTTAGGGACACCCTACGAGCAGTACTTC. Protein: CASSLGTPYEQYF.

This chain links TRBV7-2 with TRBJ2-1; 8 bases line up with TRBD2. CDR1 is SGHTA, CDR2 FQGNSA, per germline. Trimming removed 5 bases from V and 15 bases from J; junction bases left unmatched: 15. The CDR3 is 14 residues long. The CDR3 DNA follows: TGTGCCAGCAGCGTCCGCAGCGGGGGCCTCCAGTTGTTCTTC. Translation: CASSVRSGGLQLFF.

This clone has a single count. The sample has other DNA sequences that encode this CDR3 too. The chain carries TRBV5-4 and TRBJ2-1; D uncertain. Trimming pared 2 bases from V and 3 bases from J, leaving 3 bases between. This CDR3 is 12 amino acids long. Looked up from germline, CDR1 is SGHNT and CDR2 is YYREEE (reference sequence). As DNA, the CDR3 is TGTGCCAGCAGCTTTAGCTACAATGAGCAGTTCTTC. It specifies CASSFSYNEQFF.

The V and J genes are TRBV19 and TRBJ1-2; perhaps TRBD1 as D (5 bases). Germline-derived CDR1 and CDR2 are LNHDA and SQIVND (reference sequence). V was clipped by 4 bases and J by 0 bases, with 9 bases between them. The length of the CDR3 is 14 residues. The DNA for the CDR3 is TGTGCCAGTAGTAGACAGAAATCTAACTATGGCTACACCTTC. Translation: CASSRQKSNYGYTF.

V and J are TRBV18 and TRBJ2-2, with 8 bases matching TRBD1. This CDR3 region has 17 residues. After removal of 0 bases from V and 6 bases from J, the junction contained 9 bases not matched to a gene. Germline CDR1 and CDR2: KGHSH and LQKENI. Here the CDR3 DNA reads TGTGCCAGCTCACCACCGCGCCTACAGGGGGTACCCGGGGAGCTGTTTTTT. It translates to CASSPPRLQGVPGELFF.